The 23 T cell receptor beta chains presented below share a single source sample, sequenced in a study of shared clonotypes between healthy human individuals. TCRdb's copy holds only in-frame clones and misses some; the assay was immunoSEQ multiplex PCR. Of approximately 2.5 million clones in the sample, more than 90% were seen once. Sequencing was carried out using naive CD4+ T cells sorted from blood. Indicated subset: CD45RA+ positively selected. The receptor set was obtained from a man younger than 35 in good health.

This chain connects TRBV7-2 to TRBJ1-1; D gene unclear. Trimming removed 1 base from V and 4 bases from J, with 7 bases in between. The CDR3 totals 13 residues. Germline values: CDR1 SGHTA, CDR2 FQGNSA. CDR3 coding DNA: TGTGCCAGCAGCTTAGGGGTTCTCACTGAAGCTTTCTTT. Translating it yields CASSLGVLTEAFF.

V and J are TRBV10-3 and TRBJ2-3; either TRBD1 or TRBD2 may fit D (5 bases each). The germline V gene has CDR1 ENHRY and CDR2 SYGVKD. Deletions cut 5 bases from V and 2 bases from J, with 14 bases between. The CDR3 loop spans 15 amino acids. The CDR3 region is CAISYPGRDTDTQYF. CDR3 nucleotides: TGTGCCATCAGTTATCCGGGACGGGACACAGATACGCAGTATTTT.

The rearrangement uses TRBV14 and TRBJ2-5; 11 nucleotides line up with TRBD2. There are 17 residues in the CDR3. From germline, CDR1 is SGHDN and CDR2 FVKESK. The trim removed 4 bases at V and 5 bases at J, leaving 12 bases unmatched. The CDR3 coding sequence is TGTGCCAGCAGCCCCGGGACTAGCGGATGGCTGAGGGAGACCCAGTACTTC. It is translated as CASSPGTSGWLRETQYF.

The chain links TRBV2 to TRBJ1-1; weak D call: TRBD1 (6 bases). V was cut by 2 bases and J by 4 bases, with 11 bases left in between. CDR1 is SNHLY, CDR2 FYNNEI, per germline. The CDR3 runs to 14 residues. The CDR3 loop is CASSEIWGPTEAFF. In DNA form, the CDR3 reads TGTGCCAGCAGTGAAATCTGGGGGCCCACTGAAGCTTTCTTT.

The chain links TRBV2 to TRBJ1-6; TRBD1 aligns across 10 bases. CDR1 and CDR2 (germline): SNHLY, FYNNEI. J gave up 8 bases and V 3 bases, and 1 base lay outside the gene matches. This CDR3 has 14 residues. CDR3 protein: CASSDGTGDSPLHF. The DNA of the CDR3 is TGTGCCAGCAGTGACGGGACAGGGGATTCACCCCTCCACTTT.

This chain connects TRBV6-6 to TRBJ1-6, with 7 bases that match TRBD1. The CDR3 length is 14 residues. The germline CDR1 and CDR2 sequences are MNHNY and SVGAGI (reference sequence). V was clipped by 6 bases and J by 9 bases; unmatched bases: 8. The CDR3 loop reads CASRATGSGSPLHF. For the CDR3, the DNA is TGTGCCAGCAGGGCGACAGGGAGTGGTTCACCCCTCCACTTT.

J is TRBJ1-2 and V is TRBV18; no firm D call. CDR3 length equals 14 residues. V was shortened by 3 bases and J by 2 bases, with 10 bases between the two germline ends. Per germline, CDR1 KGHSH and CDR2 LQKENI. In nucleotides, the CDR3 is TGTGCCAGCTCACCGGAACTAACAAACTATGGCTACACCTTC. Its protein is CASSPELTNYGYTF.

The chain is built from TRBV27 and TRBJ2-1, with 7 positions matching TRBD2. CDR1 MNHEY and CDR2 SMNVEV come from the germline V gene (reference sequence). V trimming: 0 bases; J trimming: 7 bases; junction bases outside the gene matches: 6. The CDR3 runs 15 residues. This chain's CDR3 is CASSLSSGILNEQFF. DNA for the CDR3: TGTGCCAGCAGTTTATCGAGCGGGATCCTGAATGAGCAGTTCTTC.

Details on this clone: An end of the junction differs from the germline gene, which may be a read error. V and J are TRBV7-7 and TRBJ2-1, with 9 positions matching TRBD2. The CDR3 runs 15 residues. The germline gives CDR1 SSHAT, CDR2 FNYEAQ (reference sequence). The DNA of the CDR3 is TGTGCTAGCAGCGCGGGGCTAGCGGGGTACAATGAGCAGTTCTTC. Translating gives CASSAGLAGYNEQFF.

The V gene is TRBV7-2, the J gene TRBJ1-6; D may be TRBD1 (5 bases). CDR1 is SGHTA and CDR2 is FQGNSA in the germline V gene. The V gene lost 5 bases and the J gene lost 0 bases, with 11 bases spanning the gap. This CDR3 is built from 16 residues. The CDR3 protein is CASSRQGSSYNSPLHF. CDR3 bases: TGTGCCAGCAGCCGTCAGGGAAGCTCCTATAATTCACCCCTCCACTTT.

This clone was recorded once. The chain is built from TRBV9 and TRBJ2-2; D call uncertain. Germline loops: CDR1 SGDLS, CDR2 YYNGEE. V lost 4 bases to trimming and J lost 2 bases, with 15 bases between them. The CDR3 contains 16 residues. CDR3 nucleotides: TGTGCCAGCAGCCCAGGCAATAGCCGAAACACCGGGGAGCTGTTTTTT. This gives the protein CASSPGNSRNTGELFF. The whole variable domain, remainder taken from reference TRBV9 and TRBJ2-2, is DSGVTQTPKHLITATGQRVTLRCSPRSGDLSVYWYQQSLDQGLQFLIQYYNGEERAKGNILERFSAQQFPDLHSELNLSSLELGDSALYFCASSPGNSRNTGELFFGEGSRLTVL.

This rearrangement joins TRBV2 to TRBJ1-6, with 7 bases aligning to TRBD1. The V segment lost 11 bases and the J segment 7 bases; nucleotides outside the gene matches: 11. CDR3 length: 14 residues. Germline loops: CDR1 SNHLY, CDR2 FYNNEI. CDR3 sequence: CAGRTTGENSPLHF. CDR3 nucleotides: TGTGCCGGCCGAACCACAGGGGAGAATTCACCCCTCCACTTT.

The chain joins TRBV28 to TRBJ2-3; tentatively, D is TRBD1 (6 bases). Trimming removed 4 bases at V and 8 bases at J, with 10 bases between. CDR3 length: 12 residues. Germline V gene sequence: CDR1 MDHEN, CDR2 SYDVKM. CDR3 bases: TGTGCCAGCAGTTCAGGGGTCGGTACGCAGTATTTT. It translates to CASSSGVGTQYF.

J is TRBJ1-1 and V is TRBV19, with D maybe TRBD1 (5 bases). The V gene lost 2 bases and the J gene lost 1 base, with 14 bases spanning the gap. The CDR3 is 16 residues long. Looked up from germline, CDR1 is LNHDA and CDR2 is SQIVND (reference sequence). In nucleotides, the CDR3 is TGTGCCAGTAGTATAAGCAAACCGGGACGGAACACTGAAGCTTTCTTT. As protein: CASSISKPGRNTEAFF.

With respect to this clone: Other DNA variants within this sample encode the same CDR3. This chain uses TRBV4-1 with TRBJ1-4, with D perhaps matching TRBD1 (6 bases). This CDR3 spans 14 amino acids. V lost 3 bases, J lost 7 bases, and 12 bases lay in between. Germline-derived CDR1 and CDR2 are MGHRA and YSYEKL. The CDR3 DNA sequence: TGCGCCAGCAGCCAGGGGGGGCTTGGTGAAAAACTGTTTTTT. Its protein is CASSQGGLGEKLFF.

V is TRBV30 and J is TRBJ2-5, with 10 bases lining up with TRBD1. This CDR3 is built from 13 residues. Trimming removed 1 base from V and 8 bases from J; junction bases left unmatched: 4. The germline V gene encodes CDR1 GTSNPN and CDR2 SVGIG (reference sequence). CDR3 amino acids: CAWSEGQGNTQYF. The CDR3 bases are TGTGCCTGGAGTGAGGGACAGGGGAATACCCAGTACTTC.

The V call is TRBV4-1, the J call TRBJ1-4, with 8 bases matching TRBD1. The CDR3 extends over 15 amino acids. V trimming: 4 bases; J trimming: 2 bases; junction bases outside the gene matches: 3. Germline V gene data show CDR1 as MGHRA and CDR2 as YSYEKL. In nucleotides, the CDR3 is TGCGCCAGCAGCCCGCGACAGGGGACTAATGAAAAACTGTTTTTT. Encoded protein: CASSPRQGTNEKLFF.

This sequence joins TRBV5-4 and TRBJ2-7; 8 bases match TRBD1. The CDR3 has 14 residues. CDR1 and CDR2 (germline): SGHNT, YYREEE (reference sequence). V lost 3 bases to trimming and J lost 3 bases; unmatched junction nucleotides: 5. Written as DNA, the CDR3 is TGTGCCAGCAGCTCTAAAACAGGGGGCTACGAGCAGTACTTC. Its protein is CASSSKTGGYEQYF.

The rearrangement joins TRBV15 to TRBJ2-7; maybe TRBD1 (5 bases). CDR3 size: 15 residues. V lost 0 bases, J lost 5 bases, and 14 bases lay in between. From germline, CDR1 is LNHNV and CDR2 YYDKDF (reference sequence). The CDR3 coding sequence is TGTGCCACCAGCAGAGACAGGGTACCGGCACACGAGCAGTACTTC. Its translation is CATSRDRVPAHEQYF.

J is TRBJ2-7 and V is TRBV30; D gene uncertain. Per germline, CDR1 GTSNPN and CDR2 SVGIG (reference sequence). The CDR3 has 15 residues. With 0 bases removed from V and 2 bases from J, the gap between germline ends came to 14 bases. The CDR3 bases are TGTGCCTGGAGTGTCGCGCGTCCCGTCCCCTACGAGCAGTACTTC. Its protein product is CAWSVARPVPYEQYF.

This clone was counted a single time. The chain links TRBV4-1 to TRBJ2-7, with 11 positions matching TRBD2. CDR1 and CDR2 from the germline V gene are MGHRA and YSYEKL. This CDR3 spans 16 amino acids. The ends lost 3 bases at V and 6 bases at J; junction bases unmatched: 10. The DNA of the CDR3 is TGCGCCAGCAGCCACCCTACTAGCGGGGGTGCGGGCGAGCAGTACTTC. Protein sequence: CASSHPTSGGAGEQYF.

This chain joins TRBV11-2 and TRBJ1-5; 7 bases map to TRBD1. CDR3 length equals 14 residues. Trimming at V came to 2 bases and at J to 6 bases, leaving 4 bases not matched to a gene. Germline lookup yields CDR1 SGHAT and CDR2 FQNNGV. Written as DNA, the CDR3 is TGTGCCAGCAGCTTATTAGGGGGCGGTCAGCCCCAGCATTTT. It codes for CASSLLGGGQPQHF.

The chain links TRBV11-2 to TRBJ1-5; possible D gene TRBD1, 6 bases. The CDR3 runs to 16 residues. Germline CDR1 reads SGHAT; CDR2 reads FQNNGV. Trimming stripped 5 bases from V and 3 bases from J, with 17 bases between. This chain's CDR3 is CASSLRQDFLNQPQHF. In DNA form, the CDR3 reads TGTGCCAGCAGCCTACGACAGGACTTCCTCAATCAGCCCCAGCATTTT.